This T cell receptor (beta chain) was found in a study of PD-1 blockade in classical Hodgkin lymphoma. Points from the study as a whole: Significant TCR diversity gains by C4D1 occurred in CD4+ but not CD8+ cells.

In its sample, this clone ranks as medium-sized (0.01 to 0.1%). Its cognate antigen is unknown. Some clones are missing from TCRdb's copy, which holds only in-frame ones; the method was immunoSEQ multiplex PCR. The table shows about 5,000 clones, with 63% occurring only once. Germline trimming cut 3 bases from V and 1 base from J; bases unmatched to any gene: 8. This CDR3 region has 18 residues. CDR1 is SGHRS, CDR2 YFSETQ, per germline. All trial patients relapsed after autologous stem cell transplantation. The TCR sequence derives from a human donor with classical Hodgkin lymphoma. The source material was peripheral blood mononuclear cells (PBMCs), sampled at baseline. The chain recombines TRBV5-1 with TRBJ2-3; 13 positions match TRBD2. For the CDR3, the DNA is TGCGCCAGCAGCTCCCGCGGGACTAGCGGGGAACGCACAGATACGCAGTATTTT. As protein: CASSSRGTSGERTDTQYF.